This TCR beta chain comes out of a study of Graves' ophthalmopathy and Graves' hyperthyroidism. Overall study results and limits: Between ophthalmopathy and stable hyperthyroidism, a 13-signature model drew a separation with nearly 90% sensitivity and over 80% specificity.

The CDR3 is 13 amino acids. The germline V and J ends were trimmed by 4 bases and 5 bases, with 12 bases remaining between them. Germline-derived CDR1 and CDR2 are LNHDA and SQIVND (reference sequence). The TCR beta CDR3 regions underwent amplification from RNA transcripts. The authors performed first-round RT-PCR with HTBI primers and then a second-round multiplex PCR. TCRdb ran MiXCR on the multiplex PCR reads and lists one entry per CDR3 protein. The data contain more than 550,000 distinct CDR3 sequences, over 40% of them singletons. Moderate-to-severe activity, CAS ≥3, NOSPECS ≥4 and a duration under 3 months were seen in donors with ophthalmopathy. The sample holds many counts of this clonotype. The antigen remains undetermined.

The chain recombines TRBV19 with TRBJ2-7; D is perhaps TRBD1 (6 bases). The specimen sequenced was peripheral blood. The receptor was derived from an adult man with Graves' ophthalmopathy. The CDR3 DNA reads TGTGCCAGTAGTACAGGACAGAACAACGAGCAGTACTTC. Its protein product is CASSTGQNNEQYF.